Below are 4 T cell receptor beta chains sequenced from a single sample in a study of T cell responses to AZD1222 COVID-19 vaccine. The protocol was immunoSEQ multiplex PCR, while the TCRdb copy is restricted to in-frame clones and leaves out a portion. The sample lists some 140,000 clones, more than 85% occurring once. Here the sequenced sample was peripheral blood, taken 28 days after the second AZD1222 dose. The receptors derive from an adult who received the AZD1222 COVID-19 vaccine.

The chain carries TRBV6-5 and TRBJ2-2; tentatively, D is TRBD2 (6 bases). The CDR3 consists of 14 residues. The ends were cut back, 6 bases at V and 6 bases at J, with 14 bases in the middle. Germline V gene sequence: CDR1 MNHEY, CDR2 SVGAGI. In DNA, the CDR3 is TGTGCCAGCAGGCGCCTACTAGCTCCCGGGGAGCTGTTTTTT. Encoded protein: CASRRLLAPGELFF.

This clone was seen a few times. The chain joins TRBV18 to TRBJ2-7, with TRBD1 matching 9 bases. Germline V gene sequence: CDR1 KGHSH, CDR2 LQKENI. The V and J ends lost 3 bases and 3 bases, in that order; junction bases with no gene match: 3. The CDR3 sequence is 14 residues long. Here the CDR3 reads CASSPGTGYYEQYF. Here the CDR3 DNA reads TGTGCCAGCTCACCGGGGACAGGGTACTACGAGCAGTACTTC.

This clone was counted once. The DNA of the CDR3 is TGTGCCAGCAGCCTGACAGGGGGAACTGAAGCTTTCTTT. Translation gives CASSLTGGTEAFF. V usage is TRBV5-4 and J usage is TRBJ1-1, with 9 bases lining up with TRBD1. V dropped 4 bases and J dropped 5; count of bases not matched to a gene: 3. The CDR3 has 13 amino acids. Germline values: CDR1 SGHNT, CDR2 YYREEE (reference sequence).

V is TRBV21-1 and J is TRBJ2-3. TRBV21-1 is reported as a pseudogene. CDR3 size: 15 residues. CDR3 nucleotides: TGTGCCAGCAGCAATAGGGAAACTAGCACAGATACGCAGTATTTT. Its translation is CASSNRETSTDTQYF.